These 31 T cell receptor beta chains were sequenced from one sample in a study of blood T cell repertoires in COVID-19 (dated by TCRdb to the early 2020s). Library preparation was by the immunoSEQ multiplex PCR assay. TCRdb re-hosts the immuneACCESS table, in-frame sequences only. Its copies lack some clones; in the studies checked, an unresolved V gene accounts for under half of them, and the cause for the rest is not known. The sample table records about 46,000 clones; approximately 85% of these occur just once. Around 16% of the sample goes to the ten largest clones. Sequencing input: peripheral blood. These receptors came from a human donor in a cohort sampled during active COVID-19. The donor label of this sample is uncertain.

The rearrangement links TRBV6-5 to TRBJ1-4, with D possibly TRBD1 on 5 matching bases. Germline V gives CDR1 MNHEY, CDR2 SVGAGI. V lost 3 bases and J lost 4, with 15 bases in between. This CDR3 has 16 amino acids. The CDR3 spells CASSYEAGRGNEKLFF. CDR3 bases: TGTGCCAGCAGTTATGAGGCAGGGAGGGGTAATGAAAAACTGTTTTTT.

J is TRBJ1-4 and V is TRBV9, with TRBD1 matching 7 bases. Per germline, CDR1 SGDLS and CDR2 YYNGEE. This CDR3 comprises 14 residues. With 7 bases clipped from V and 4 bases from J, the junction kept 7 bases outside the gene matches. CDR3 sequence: CASGKQGINEKLFF. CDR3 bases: TGTGCCAGCGGAAAACAGGGGATTAATGAAAAACTGTTTTTT.

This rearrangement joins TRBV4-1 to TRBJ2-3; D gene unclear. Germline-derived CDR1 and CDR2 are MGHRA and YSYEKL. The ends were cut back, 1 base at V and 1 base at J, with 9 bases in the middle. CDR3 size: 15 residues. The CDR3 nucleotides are TGCGCCAGCAGCCAAGGACGTGCGGGCACAGATACGCAGTATTTT. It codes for CASSQGRAGTDTQYF.

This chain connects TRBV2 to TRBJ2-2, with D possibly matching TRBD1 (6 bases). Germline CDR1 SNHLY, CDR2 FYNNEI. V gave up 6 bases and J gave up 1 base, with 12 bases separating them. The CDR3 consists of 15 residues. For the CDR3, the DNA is TGTGCCAGCAGGAACAACAGGGTGAACACCGGGGAGCTGTTTTTT. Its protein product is CASRNNRVNTGELFF.

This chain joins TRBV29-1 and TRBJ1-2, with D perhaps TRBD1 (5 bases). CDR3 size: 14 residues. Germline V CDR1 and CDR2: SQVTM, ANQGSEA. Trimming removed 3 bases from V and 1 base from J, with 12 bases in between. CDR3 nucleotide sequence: TGCAGCGTTGACCTCACCGGGGGTAACTATGGCTACACCTTC. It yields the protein CSVDLTGGNYGYTF.

The CDR3 protein is CASRPGQGTYGYTF. CDR3 DNA: TGTGCCAGCAGGCCGGGACAGGGGACCTATGGCTACACCTTC. This rearrangement joins TRBV6-5 to TRBJ1-2; 10 bases agree with TRBD1. From germline, CDR1 is MNHEY and CDR2 SVGAGI. The CDR3 consists of 14 residues. The ends lost 6 bases at V and 4 bases at J; junction bases unmatched: 5.

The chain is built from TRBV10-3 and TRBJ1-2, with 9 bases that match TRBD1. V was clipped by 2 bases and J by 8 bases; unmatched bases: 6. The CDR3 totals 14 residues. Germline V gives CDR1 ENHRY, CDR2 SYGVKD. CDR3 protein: CAISEPWTGVGYTF. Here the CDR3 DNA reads TGTGCCATCAGTGAGCCTTGGACAGGGGTAGGCTACACCTTC.

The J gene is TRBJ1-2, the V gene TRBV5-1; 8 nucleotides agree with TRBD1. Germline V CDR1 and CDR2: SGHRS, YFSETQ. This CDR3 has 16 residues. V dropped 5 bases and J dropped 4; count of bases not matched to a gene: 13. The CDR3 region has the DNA TGCGCCAGCAGAGGTGGGGCAGGGGGCGGTAGCTATGGCTACACCTTC. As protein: CASRGGAGGGSYGYTF. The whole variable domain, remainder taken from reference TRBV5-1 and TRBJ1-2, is KAGVTQTPRYLIKTRGQQVTLSCSPISGHRSVSWYQQTPGQGLQFLFEYFSETQRNKGNFPGRFSGRQFSNSRSEMNVSTLELGDSALYLCASRGGAGGGSYGYTFGSGTRLTVV.

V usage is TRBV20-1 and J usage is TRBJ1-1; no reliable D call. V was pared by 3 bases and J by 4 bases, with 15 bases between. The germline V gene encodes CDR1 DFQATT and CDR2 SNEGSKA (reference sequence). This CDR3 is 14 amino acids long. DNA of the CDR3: TGCAGTGCTAGTTCGCGGGGTGAGGGCACTGAAGCTTTCTTT. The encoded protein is CSASSRGEGTEAFF.

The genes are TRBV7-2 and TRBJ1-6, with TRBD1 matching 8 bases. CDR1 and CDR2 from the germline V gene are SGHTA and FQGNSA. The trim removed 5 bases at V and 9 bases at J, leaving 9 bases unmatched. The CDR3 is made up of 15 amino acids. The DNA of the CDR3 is TGTGCCAGCAGCCCCTCACAGGGGGTAGGTTCACCCCTCCACTTT. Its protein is CASSPSQGVGSPLHF.

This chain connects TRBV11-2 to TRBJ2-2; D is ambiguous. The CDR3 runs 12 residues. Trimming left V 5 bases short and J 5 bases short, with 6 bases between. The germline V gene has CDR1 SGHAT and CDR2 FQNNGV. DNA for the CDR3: TGTGCCAGCAGCCCCATTACCGGGGAGCTGTTTTTT. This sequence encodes CASSPITGELFF.

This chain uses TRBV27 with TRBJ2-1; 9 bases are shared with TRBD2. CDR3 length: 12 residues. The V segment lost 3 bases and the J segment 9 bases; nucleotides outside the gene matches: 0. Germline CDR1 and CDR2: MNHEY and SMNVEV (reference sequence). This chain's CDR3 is CASSFSGGEQFF. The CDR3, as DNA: TGTGCCAGCAGTTTTAGCGGGGGTGAGCAGTTCTTC.

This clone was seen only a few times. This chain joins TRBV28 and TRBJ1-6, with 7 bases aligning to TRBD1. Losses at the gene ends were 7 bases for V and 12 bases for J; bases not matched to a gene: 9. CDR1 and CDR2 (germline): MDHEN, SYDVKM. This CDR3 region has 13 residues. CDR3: CASTLGQVLPLHF. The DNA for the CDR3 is TGTGCCAGCACCCTAGGACAGGTCCTACCCCTCCACTTT.

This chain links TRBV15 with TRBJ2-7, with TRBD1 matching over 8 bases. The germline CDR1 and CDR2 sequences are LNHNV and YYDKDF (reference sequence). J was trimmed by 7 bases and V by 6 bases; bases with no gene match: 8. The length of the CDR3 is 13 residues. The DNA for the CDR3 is TGTGCCACCAGTCCGCAGGGGGCGGGGGAGCAGTACTTC. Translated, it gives CATSPQGAGEQYF.

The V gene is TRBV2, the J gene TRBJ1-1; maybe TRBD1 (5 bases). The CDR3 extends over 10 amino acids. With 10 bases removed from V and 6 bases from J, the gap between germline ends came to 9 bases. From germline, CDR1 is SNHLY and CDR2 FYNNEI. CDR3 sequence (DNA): TGTGCCACCATGGGGCCTGAAGCTTTCTTT. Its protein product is CATMGPEAFF.

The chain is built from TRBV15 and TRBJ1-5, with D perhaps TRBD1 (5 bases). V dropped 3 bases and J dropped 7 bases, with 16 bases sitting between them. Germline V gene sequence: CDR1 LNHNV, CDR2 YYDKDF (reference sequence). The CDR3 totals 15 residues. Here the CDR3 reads CATSRGGGSGQPQHF. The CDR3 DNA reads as TGTGCCACCAGCAGGGGGGGAGGGTCTGGGCAGCCCCAGCATTTT.

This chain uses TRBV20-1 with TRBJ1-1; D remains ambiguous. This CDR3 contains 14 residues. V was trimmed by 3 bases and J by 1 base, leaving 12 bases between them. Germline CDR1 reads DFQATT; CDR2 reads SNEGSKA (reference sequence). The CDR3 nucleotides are TGCAGTGCTAGTGGCGTAACGGGGAACACTGAAGCTTTCTTT. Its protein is CSASGVTGNTEAFF.

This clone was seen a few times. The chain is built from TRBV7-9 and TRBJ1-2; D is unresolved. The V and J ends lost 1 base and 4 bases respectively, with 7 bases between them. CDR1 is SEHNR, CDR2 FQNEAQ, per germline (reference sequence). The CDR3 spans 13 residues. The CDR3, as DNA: TGTGCCAGCAGCTTAGGAACAGCCTATGGCTACACCTTC. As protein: CASSLGTAYGYTF. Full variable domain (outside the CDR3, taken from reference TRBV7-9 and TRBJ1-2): DTGVSQNPRHKITKRGQNVTFRCDPISEHNRLYWYRQTLGQGPEFLTYFQNEAQLEKSRLLSDRFSAERPKGSFSTLEIQRTEQGDSAMYLCASSLGTAYGYTFGSGTRLTVV.

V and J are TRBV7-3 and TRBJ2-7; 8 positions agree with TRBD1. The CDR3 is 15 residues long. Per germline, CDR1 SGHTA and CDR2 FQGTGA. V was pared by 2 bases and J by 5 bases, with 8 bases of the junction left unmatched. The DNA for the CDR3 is TGTGCCAGCAGCTTAGCGGCAGGGGGCCTGGACGAGCAGTACTTC. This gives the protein CASSLAAGGLDEQYF.

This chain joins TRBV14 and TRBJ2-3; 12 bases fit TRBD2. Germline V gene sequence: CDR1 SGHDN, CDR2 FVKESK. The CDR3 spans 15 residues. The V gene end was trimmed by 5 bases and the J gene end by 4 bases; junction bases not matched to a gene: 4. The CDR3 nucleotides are TGTGCCAGCAGCTCGCTAGCGGGGGGGCCAGATACGCAGTATTTT. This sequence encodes CASSSLAGGPDTQYF.

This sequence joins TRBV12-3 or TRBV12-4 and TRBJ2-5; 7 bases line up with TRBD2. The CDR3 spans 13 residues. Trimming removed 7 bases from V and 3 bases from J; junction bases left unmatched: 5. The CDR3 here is CASMRGTKETQYF. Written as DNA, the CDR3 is TGTGCCAGCATGCGGGGGACGAAAGAGACCCAGTACTTC.

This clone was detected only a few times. CDR3 in amino acids: CASSRDTTIDNEQFF. The CDR3 bases are TGTGCCAGCTCCCGGGACACGACTATCGACAATGAGCAGTTCTTC. The chain is built from TRBV18 and TRBJ2-1; D is possibly TRBD1 (6 bases). Per germline, CDR1 KGHSH and CDR2 LQKENI. The CDR3 extends over 15 amino acids. The V and J ends lost 6 bases and 5 bases respectively, with 17 bases between them.

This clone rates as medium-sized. The chain's CDR3 is CASSGPENQPQHF. The CDR3, as DNA: TGTGCCAGCAGTGGGCCAGAAAATCAGCCCCAGCATTTT. The genes are TRBV28 and TRBJ1-5, with D unclear. V lost 5 bases, J lost 4 bases, and 9 bases lay in between. This CDR3 contains 13 residues. Germline values: CDR1 MDHEN, CDR2 SYDVKM.

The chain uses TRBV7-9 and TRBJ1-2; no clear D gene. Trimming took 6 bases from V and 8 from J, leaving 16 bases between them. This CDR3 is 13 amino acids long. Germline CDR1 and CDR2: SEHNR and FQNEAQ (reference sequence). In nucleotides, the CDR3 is TGTGCCAGCAGAGTCTCCACGGACTGGGGCTACACCTTC. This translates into CASRVSTDWGYTF.

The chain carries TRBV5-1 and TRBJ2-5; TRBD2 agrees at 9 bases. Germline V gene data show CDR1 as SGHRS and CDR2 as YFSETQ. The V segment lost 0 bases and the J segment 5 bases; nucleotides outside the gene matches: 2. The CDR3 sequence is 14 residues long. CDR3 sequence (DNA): TGCGCCAGCAGCTTGGCCCTAGCGGGGGAGACCCAGTACTTC. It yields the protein CASSLALAGETQYF.

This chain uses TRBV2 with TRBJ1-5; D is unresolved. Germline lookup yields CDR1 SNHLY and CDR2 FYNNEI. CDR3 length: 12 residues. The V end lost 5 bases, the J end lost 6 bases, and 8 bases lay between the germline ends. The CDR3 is CASSSEVQPQHF. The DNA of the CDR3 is TGTGCCAGCAGTTCTGAGGTTCAGCCCCAGCATTTT.

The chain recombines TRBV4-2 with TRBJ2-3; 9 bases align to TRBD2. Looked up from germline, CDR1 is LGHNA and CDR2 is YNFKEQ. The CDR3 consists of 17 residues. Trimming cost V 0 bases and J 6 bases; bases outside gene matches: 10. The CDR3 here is CASSQDLGLAGLDTQYF. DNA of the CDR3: TGTGCCAGCAGCCAAGATTTGGGACTAGCTGGATTGGATACGCAGTATTTT.

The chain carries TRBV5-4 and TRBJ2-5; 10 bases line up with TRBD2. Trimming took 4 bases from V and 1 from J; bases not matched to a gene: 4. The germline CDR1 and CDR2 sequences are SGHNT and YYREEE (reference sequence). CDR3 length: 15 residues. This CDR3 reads CASSPSGGAQETQYF. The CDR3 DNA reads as TGTGCCAGCAGCCCCAGCGGGGGGGCCCAAGAGACCCAGTACTTC.

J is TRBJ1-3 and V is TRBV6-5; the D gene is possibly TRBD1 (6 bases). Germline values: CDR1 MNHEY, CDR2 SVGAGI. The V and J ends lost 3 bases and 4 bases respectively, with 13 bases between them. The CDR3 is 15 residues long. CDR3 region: CASSYAQGSGNTIYF. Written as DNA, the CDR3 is TGTGCCAGCAGTTATGCACAGGGATCGGGAAACACCATATATTTT.

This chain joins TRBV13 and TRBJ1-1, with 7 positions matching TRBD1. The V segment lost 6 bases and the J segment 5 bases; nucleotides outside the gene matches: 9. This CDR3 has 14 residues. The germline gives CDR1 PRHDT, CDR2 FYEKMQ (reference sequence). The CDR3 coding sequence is TGTGCCAGCAGGAAACGGGACAGACGTACTGAAGCTTTCTTT. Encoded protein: CASRKRDRRTEAFF.

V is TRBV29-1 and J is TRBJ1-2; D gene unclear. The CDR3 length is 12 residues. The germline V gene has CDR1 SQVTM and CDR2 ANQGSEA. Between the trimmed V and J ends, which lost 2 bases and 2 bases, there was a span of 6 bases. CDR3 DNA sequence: TGCAGCGTTGAAATTTCGAACTATGGCTACACCTTC. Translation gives CSVEISNYGYTF. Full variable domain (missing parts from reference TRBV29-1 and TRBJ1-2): SAVISQKPSRDICQRGTSLTIQCQVDSQVTMMFWYRQQPGQSLTLIATANQGSEATYESGFVIDKFPISRPNLTFSTLTVSNMSPEDSSIYLCSVEISNYGYTFGSGTRLTVV.